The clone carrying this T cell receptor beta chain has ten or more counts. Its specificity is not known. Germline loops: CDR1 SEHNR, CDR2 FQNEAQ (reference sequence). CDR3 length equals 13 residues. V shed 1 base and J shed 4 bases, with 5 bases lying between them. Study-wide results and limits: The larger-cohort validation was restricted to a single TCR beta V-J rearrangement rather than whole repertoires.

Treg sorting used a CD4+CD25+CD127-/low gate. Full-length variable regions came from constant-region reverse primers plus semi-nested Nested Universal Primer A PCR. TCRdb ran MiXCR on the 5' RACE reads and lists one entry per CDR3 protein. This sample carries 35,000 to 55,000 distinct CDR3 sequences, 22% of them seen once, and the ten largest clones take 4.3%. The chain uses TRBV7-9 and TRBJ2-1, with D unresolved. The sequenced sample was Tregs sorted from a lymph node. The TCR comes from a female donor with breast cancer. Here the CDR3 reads CASSLGQYNEQFF. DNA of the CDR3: TGTGCCAGCAGCTTAGGGCAATACAATGAGCAGTTCTTC.